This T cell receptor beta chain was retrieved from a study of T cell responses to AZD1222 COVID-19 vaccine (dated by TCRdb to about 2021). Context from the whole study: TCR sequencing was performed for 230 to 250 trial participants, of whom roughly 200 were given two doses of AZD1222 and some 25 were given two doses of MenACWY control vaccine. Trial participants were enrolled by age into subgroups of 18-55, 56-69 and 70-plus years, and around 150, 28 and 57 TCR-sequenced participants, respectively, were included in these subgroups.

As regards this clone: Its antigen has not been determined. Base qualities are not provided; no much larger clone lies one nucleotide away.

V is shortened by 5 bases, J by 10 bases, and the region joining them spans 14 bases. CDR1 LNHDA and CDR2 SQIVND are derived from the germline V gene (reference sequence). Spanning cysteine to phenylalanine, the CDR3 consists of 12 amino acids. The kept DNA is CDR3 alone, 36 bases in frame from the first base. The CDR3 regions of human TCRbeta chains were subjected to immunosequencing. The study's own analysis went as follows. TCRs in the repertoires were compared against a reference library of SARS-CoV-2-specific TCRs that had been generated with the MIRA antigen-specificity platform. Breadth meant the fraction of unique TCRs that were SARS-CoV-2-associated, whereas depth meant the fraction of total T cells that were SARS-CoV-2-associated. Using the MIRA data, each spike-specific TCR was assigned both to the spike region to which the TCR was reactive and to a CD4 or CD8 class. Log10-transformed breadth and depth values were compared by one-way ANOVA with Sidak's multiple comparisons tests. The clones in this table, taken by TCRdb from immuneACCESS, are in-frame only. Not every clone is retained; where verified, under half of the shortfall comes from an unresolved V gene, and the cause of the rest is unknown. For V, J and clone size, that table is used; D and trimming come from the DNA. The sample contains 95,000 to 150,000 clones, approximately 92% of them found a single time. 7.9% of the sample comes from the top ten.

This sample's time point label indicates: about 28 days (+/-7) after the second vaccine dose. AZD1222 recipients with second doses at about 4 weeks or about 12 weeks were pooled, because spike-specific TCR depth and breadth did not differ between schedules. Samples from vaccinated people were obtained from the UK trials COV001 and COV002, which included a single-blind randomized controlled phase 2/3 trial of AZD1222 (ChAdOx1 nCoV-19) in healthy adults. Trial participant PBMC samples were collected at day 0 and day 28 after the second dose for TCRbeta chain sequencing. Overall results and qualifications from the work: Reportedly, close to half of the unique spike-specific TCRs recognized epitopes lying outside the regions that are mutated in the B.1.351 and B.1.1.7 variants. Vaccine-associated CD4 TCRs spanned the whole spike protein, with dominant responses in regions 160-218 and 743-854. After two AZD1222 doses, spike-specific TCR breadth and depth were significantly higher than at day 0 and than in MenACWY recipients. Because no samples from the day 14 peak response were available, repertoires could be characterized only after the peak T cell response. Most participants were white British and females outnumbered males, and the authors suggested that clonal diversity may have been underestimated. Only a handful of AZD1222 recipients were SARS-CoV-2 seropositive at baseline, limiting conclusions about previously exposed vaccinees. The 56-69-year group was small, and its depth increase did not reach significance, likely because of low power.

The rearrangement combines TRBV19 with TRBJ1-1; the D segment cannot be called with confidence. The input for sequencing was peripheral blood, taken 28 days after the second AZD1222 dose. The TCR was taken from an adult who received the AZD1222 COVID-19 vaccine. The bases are TGTGCCAGTAGTGAAGACATATCGCGAGCTTTCTTT. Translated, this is CASSEDISRAFF. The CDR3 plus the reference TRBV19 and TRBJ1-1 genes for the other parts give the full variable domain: DGGITQSPKYLFRKEGQNVTLSCEQNLNHDAMYWYRQDPGQGLRLIYYSQIVNDFQKGDIAEGYSVSREKKESFPLTVTSAQKNPTAFYLCASSEDISRAFFGQGTRLTVV.